This TCR beta chain is from a study of blood T cell repertoires in COVID-19. In the study overall: Acute and convalescent COVID-19 specimens originated in the United States, Italy and Spain. T cells, B-cell-depleted T cells, or PBMCs provided the cDNA or gDNA that served as material.

In the source study's methods: Reference gene primer amplification yielded estimated nucleated cell counts. TCRdb keeps only in-frame clones here, not all; method: immunoSEQ multiplex PCR. V and J calls and clone size are as listed in that table; D and trimming were resolved from the DNA. The table includes about 190,000 clones, 84% detected once. The CDR3 covers 13 residues. Germline CDR1 is SQVTM and CDR2 is ANQGSEA. V was trimmed by 2 bases and J by 1 base, leaving 8 bases between them. The origin of this receptor is a man younger than 45 with active or convalescent COVID-19. V gene TRBV29-1 combines with J gene TRBJ1-1; D is uncertain. Sequencing used peripheral blood. The CDR3 coding sequence is TGCAGCGTTGAATCCCAGGCGAACACTGAAGCTTTCTTT. Its translation: CSVESQANTEAFF. Drawing the rest from reference TRBV29-1 and TRBJ1-1, the complete variable domain is SAVISQKPSRDICQRGTSLTIQCQVDSQVTMMFWYRQQPGQSLTLIATANQGSEATYESGFVIDKFPISRPNLTFSTLTVSNMSPEDSSIYLCSVESQANTEAFFGQGTRLTVV.